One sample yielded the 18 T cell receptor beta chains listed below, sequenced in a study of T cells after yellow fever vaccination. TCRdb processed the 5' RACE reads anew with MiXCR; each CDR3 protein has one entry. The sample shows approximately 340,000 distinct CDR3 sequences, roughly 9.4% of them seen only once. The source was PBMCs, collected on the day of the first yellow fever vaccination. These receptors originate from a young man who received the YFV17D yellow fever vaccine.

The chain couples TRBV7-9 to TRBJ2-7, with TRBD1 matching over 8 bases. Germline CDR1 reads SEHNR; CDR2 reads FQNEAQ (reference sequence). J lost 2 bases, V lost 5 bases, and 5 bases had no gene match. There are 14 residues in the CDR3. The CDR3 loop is CASSRGQGPYEQYV. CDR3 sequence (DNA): TGTGCCAGCAGCCGCGGACAGGGTCCCTACGAGCAGTACGTC.

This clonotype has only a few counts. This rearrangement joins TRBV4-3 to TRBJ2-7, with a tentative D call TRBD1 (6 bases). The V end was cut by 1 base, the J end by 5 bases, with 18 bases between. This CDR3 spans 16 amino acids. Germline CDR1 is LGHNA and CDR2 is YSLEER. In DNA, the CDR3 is TGCGCCAGCAGCCAAGGGTCAACAGGGCTGAGGGACGAGCAGTACTTC. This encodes CASSQGSTGLRDEQYF.

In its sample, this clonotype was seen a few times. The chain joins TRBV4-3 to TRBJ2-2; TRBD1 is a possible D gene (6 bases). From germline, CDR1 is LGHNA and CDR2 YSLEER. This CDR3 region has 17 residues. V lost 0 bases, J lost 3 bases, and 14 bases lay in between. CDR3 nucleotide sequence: TGCGCCAGCAGCCAAGATTTGGCAGGGGTGGACACCGGGGAGCTGTTTTTT. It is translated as CASSQDLAGVDTGELFF.

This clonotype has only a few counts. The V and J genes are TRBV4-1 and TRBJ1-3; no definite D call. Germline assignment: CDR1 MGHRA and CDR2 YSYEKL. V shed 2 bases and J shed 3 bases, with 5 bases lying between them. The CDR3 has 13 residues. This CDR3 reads CASSQPDGNTIYF. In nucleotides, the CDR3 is TGCGCCAGCAGCCAACCCGATGGAAACACCATATATTTT.

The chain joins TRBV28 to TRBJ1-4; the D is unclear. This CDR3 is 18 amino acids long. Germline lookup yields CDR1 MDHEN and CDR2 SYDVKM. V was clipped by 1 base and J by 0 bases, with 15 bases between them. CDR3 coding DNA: TGTGCCAGCAGTTTATCCCTCGGGCCCCCTTCAACTAATGAAAAACTGTTTTTT. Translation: CASSLSLGPPSTNEKLFF. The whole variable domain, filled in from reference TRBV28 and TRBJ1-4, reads DVKVTQSSRYLVKRTGEKVFLECVQDMDHENMFWYRQDPGLGLRLIYFSYDVKMKEKGDIPEGYSVSREKKERFSLILESASTNQTSMYLCASSLSLGPPSTNEKLFFGSGTQLSVL.

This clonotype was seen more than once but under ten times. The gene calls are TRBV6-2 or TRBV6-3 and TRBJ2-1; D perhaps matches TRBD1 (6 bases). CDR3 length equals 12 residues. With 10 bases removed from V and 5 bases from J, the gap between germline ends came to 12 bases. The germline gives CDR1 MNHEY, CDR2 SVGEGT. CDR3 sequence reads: CATQQGNNEQFF. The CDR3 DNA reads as TGTGCCACCCAACAGGGTAACAATGAGCAGTTCTTC.

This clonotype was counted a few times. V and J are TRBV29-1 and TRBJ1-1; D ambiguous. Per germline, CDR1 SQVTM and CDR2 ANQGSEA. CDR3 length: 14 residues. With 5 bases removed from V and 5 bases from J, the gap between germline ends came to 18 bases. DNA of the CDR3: TGCAGCGTTCTCCGGCAGGCGGCGGGGACTGAAGCTTTCTTT. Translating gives CSVLRQAAGTEAFF.

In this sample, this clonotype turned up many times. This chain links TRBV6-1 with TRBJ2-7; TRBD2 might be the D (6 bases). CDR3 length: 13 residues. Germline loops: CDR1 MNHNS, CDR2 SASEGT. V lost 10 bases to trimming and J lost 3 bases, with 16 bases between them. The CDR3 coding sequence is TGTGCCACCCGAATCCCCGGGGGCTACGAGCAGTACTTC. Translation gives CATRIPGGYEQYF.

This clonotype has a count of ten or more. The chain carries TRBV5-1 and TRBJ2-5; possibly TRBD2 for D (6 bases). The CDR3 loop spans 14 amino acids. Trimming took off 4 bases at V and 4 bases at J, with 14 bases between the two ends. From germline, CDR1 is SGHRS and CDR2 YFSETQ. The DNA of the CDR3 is TGCGCCAGCAGCGGCGGAGGGCGAGGAGAGACCCAGTACTTC. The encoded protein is CASSGGGRGETQYF.

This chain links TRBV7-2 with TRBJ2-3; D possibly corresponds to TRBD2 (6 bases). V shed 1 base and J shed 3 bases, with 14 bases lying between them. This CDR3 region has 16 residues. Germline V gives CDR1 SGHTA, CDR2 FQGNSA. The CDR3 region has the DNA TGTGCCAGCAGCTTAGGAGTTCGGGAGAGGACAGATACGCAGTATTTT. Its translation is CASSLGVRERTDTQYF.

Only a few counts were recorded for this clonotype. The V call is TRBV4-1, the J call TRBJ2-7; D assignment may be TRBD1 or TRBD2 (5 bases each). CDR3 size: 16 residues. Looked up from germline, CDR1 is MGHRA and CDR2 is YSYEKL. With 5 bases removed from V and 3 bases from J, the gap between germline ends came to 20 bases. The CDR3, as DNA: TGCGCCAGCAGCACATTACCGGGCGAGGGGAGCTACGAGCAGTACTTC. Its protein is CASSTLPGEGSYEQYF.

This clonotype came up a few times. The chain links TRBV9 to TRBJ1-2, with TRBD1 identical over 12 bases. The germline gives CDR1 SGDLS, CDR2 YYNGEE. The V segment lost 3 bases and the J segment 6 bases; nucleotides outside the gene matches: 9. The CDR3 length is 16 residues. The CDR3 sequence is CASSGGTGGGTHGYTF. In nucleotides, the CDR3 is TGTGCCAGCAGCGGGGGGACAGGGGGCGGAACGCATGGCTACACCTTC.

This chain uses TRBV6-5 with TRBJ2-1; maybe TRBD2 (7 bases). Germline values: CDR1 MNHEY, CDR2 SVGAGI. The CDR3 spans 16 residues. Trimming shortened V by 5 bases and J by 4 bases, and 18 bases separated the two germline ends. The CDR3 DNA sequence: TGTGCCAGCAGTCAGGGGTGGGAGGGCGGTTACAATGAGCAGTTCTTC. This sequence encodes CASSQGWEGGYNEQFF.

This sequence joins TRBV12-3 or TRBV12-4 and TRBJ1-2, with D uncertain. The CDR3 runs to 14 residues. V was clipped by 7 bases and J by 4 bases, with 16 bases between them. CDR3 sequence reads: CASTEVLGTYGYTF. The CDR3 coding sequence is TGTGCCAGCACCGAGGTACTGGGTACCTATGGCTACACCTTC.

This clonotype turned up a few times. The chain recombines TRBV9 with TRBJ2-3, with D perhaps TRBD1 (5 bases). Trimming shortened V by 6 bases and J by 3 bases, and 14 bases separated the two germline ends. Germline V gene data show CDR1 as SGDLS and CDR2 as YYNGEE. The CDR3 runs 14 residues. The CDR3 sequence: CASNMGQGTDTQYF. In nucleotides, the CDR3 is TGTGCCAGCAACATGGGGCAGGGTACAGATACGCAGTATTTT.

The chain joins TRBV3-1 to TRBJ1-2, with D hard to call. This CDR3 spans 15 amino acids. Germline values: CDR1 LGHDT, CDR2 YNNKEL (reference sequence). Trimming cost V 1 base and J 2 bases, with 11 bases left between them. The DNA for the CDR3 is TGTGCCAGCAGCCAAGCCTCGATCAGGAACTATGGCTACACCTTC. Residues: CASSQASIRNYGYTF.

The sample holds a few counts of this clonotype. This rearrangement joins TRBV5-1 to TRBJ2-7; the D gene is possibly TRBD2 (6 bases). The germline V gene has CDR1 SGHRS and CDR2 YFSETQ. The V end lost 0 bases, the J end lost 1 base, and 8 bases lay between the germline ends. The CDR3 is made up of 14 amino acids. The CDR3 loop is CASSLGAGSYEQYF. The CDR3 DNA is TGCGCCAGCAGCTTGGGGGCGGGATCCTACGAGCAGTACTTC.

CDR3 sequence (DNA): TGTGCCAGCAGCAGGAGGTTGGGACAGGGAGTGGATACGCAGTATTTT. This sequence encodes CASSRRLGQGVDTQYF. V usage is TRBV9 and J usage is TRBJ2-3; 9 nucleotides line up with TRBD1. The CDR3 contains 16 residues. The germline CDR1 and CDR2 sequences are SGDLS and YYNGEE. Germline trimming cut 4 bases from V and 6 bases from J; bases unmatched to any gene: 12.